Each of the 5 T cell receptor beta chains below was sequenced from the same sample in a study of blood T cell repertoires in COVID-19. Sequencing was performed with immunoSEQ multiplex PCR; in TCRdb, only in-frame clones are kept and a portion is missing. The data show about 330,000 clones, with around 86% seen just once and around 1.5% held by the top ten. Sequencing was carried out using peripheral blood. The receptors were sampled from a woman aged 45-65 years with acute or convalescent COVID-19.

This sequence joins TRBV4-3 and TRBJ1-2, with D possibly being TRBD1 (5 bases). Trimming cost V 0 bases and J 1 base, with 15 bases left between them. This CDR3 has 17 residues. CDR1 is LGHNA and CDR2 is YSLEER in the germline V gene. The DNA of the CDR3 is TGCGCCAGCAGCCAAGATCGCGGGGGAGGGGTTAACTATGGCTACACCTTC. It specifies CASSQDRGGGVNYGYTF.

The J gene is TRBJ2-1, the V gene TRBV19; 9 nucleotides align to TRBD2. V shed 0 bases, J shed 0 bases, and the junction held 3 bases outside the gene matches. The CDR3 spans 17 residues. Germline V lookup: CDR1 LNHDA, CDR2 SQIVND (reference sequence). CDR3: CASSIDQTSGSYNEQFF. In DNA, the CDR3 is TGTGCCAGTAGTATAGATCAGACTAGCGGCTCCTACAATGAGCAGTTCTTC.

This clone came up once. The gene calls are TRBV6-5 and TRBJ1-5; D remains unclear. From germline, CDR1 is MNHEY and CDR2 SVGAGI. The CDR3 spans 14 residues. Trimming pared 4 bases from V and 2 bases from J, leaving 9 bases between. The CDR3 spells CASSFGAGNQPQHF. The CDR3 DNA reads as TGTGCCAGCAGTTTTGGAGCGGGCAATCAGCCCCAGCATTTT.

The rearrangement uses TRBV7-9 and TRBJ2-7; 11 nucleotides match TRBD1. Germline V gene data show CDR1 as SEHNR and CDR2 as FQNEAQ (reference sequence). J lost 3 bases, V lost 5 bases, and 6 bases had no gene match. The CDR3 runs 15 residues. The CDR3 sequence: CASSGTGTGGYEQYF. The CDR3 DNA sequence: TGTGCCAGCAGCGGAACCGGGACAGGGGGCTACGAGCAGTACTTC.

The J gene is TRBJ2-7, the V gene TRBV11-2; 7 bases map to TRBD1. Germline CDR1 reads SGHAT; CDR2 reads FQNNGV. The CDR3 consists of 12 residues. Unmatched junction bases numbered 4, after V lost 5 bases and J lost 6 bases. CDR3 bases: TGTGCCAGCAGCGTACAGGGGATCGAGCAGTACTTC. It encodes CASSVQGIEQYF.